This record concerns one T cell receptor (beta chain) sequence. Its target antigen remains unknown. No much larger clonotype is one base removed from it; base qualities were not supplied. These data belong to a study of blood T cell repertoires in COVID-19 (dated by TCRdb to about 2020). Regarding the complete study: Collaborator samples came from the United States, Italy and Spain and covered acute and convalescent phases of COVID-19. The prospective study material was composed of cDNA or gDNA derived from T cells, B-cell-depleted T cells, or PBMCs. The dataset comprised deeply sampled blood TCRbeta repertoires from subjects exposed to, actively infected with, or recovered from COVID-19. A freely available public database, intended as a resource for researchers studying the immune response to SARS-CoV-2, is where the repertoires were released. Samples came from the ongoing ImmuneRACE study (first 160 participants) plus 1,254 subjects from 6 global collaborators. The sample metadata nearly always contained a de-identified subject ID, COVID-19 status, age in years and sex. Where available, HLA class I and class II types were obtained from metadata supplied by the sample provider rather than from assay-based typing. Points the paper makes about the study in general: The quantity of clinical and demographic metadata differed by source and by participant and was supplied without curation.

TCRbeta CDR3 regions were amplified from genomic DNA by means of the immunoSEQ Assay, a bias-controlled multiplex PCR. The published analysis was carried out like this. The number of nucleated cells in each sample was estimated by amplification of reference gene primers within the assay. Sequence reads were collapsed and filtered to measure the absolute abundance of every unique TCRbeta CDR3 rearrangement. For each sample, productive Simpson clonality was calculated by taking the square root of Simpson's diversity index across productive rearrangements. Imported from immuneACCESS, the table was reduced by TCRdb to in-frame sequences with V and J called. These copies leave out some clones; in studies compared against another copy, an unresolved V gene accounts for under half, and the cause of the remainder is not known. For V, J and clone size, that table is used; D and trimming come from the DNA. In all, the sample holds tens of thousands of clones, and under 85% of those were seen once. The top ten constitute roughly 30% of the sample.

The collaborating institutions used their own protocols to collect whole blood in K2EDTA tubes. For TCRbeta analysis, collaborators shipped samples as frozen whole blood, isolated PBMCs, or DNA extracted from either of those sample types. Counted from cysteine to phenylalanine, this CDR3 has 13 amino acids. Only the CDR3 DNA stays, 39 bases, in frame from base 1. The junction carries 11 bases between V and J, which are trimmed by 7 bases and 6 bases respectively. CDR1 and CDR2, looked up from the germline V gene, are SGDLS and YYNGEE. The source is an elderly woman with acute or convalescent COVID-19. Sequenced input: peripheral blood. This chain is built from TRBV9 and TRBJ1-6; the D gene cannot be resolved reliably. The CDR3 in this case is CASSGNSNSPLHF. The bases are TGTGCCAGCTCCGGGAATTCTAATTCACCCCTCCACTTT.